These 17 T cell receptor beta chains came from one sample sequenced in a study of T cells after yellow fever vaccination. TCRdb called the 5' RACE reads again in MiXCR, with one record for every CDR3 protein. This sample has under 250,000 distinct CDR3 sequences, with roughly 3.3% found just once. This specimen was CD4+ T cells sorted from PBMCs, taken 10 days after the yellow fever booster vaccination. The receptors shown here come from a man aged 18 to 35 who received the YFV17D yellow fever vaccine.

This clonotype was observed a few times. The chain recombines TRBV7-2 with TRBJ2-3, with TRBD1 as a possible D gene (5 bases). V was pared by 2 bases and J by 4 bases, with 13 bases between. This CDR3 comprises 15 residues. The V gene's germline CDR1 is SGHTA and CDR2 FQGNSA. The CDR3 here is CASSLNGRASDTQYF. CDR3 nucleotides: TGTGCCAGCAGCTTAAATGGCAGGGCTTCAGATACGCAGTATTTT.

This clonotype appeared a few times. V is TRBV5-4 and J is TRBJ2-1; TRBD2 agrees at 8 bases. The CDR3 spans 17 residues. Germline V gene sequence: CDR1 SGHNT, CDR2 YYREEE (reference sequence). V lost 5 bases to trimming and J lost 11 bases; unmatched junction nucleotides: 21. The CDR3 region is CASRRAAGTSVEGKQFF. DNA for the CDR3: TGTGCCAGCAGACGAGCGGCCGGGACTAGTGTCGAGGGGAAGCAGTTCTTC.

This clonotype was counted many times. This chain links TRBV7-9 with TRBJ1-2; unclear D gene. Germline V gene lookup returns CDR1 SEHNR and CDR2 FQNEAQ (reference sequence). This CDR3 spans 15 amino acids. Trimming shortened V by 2 bases and J by 5 bases, and 15 bases separated the two germline ends. CDR3 sequence reads: CASSLSPLWPYGYTF. The CDR3 region has the DNA TGTGCCAGCAGCTTATCCCCCCTATGGCCGTATGGCTACACCTTC.

This clonotype was observed at least ten times. The chain combines TRBV7-2 with TRBJ2-2; maybe TRBD2 (5 bases). CDR3 length: 15 amino acids. Germline CDR1 SGHTA, CDR2 FQGNSA. Trimming removed 5 bases from V and 2 bases from J, with 12 bases in between. The CDR3 sequence: CASSPQEVNTGELFF. DNA for the CDR3: TGTGCCAGCAGCCCCCAGGAGGTCAACACCGGGGAGCTGTTTTTT. Together with reference TRBV7-2 and TRBJ2-2, the CDR3 gives the full variable domain: GAGVSQSPSNKVTEKGKDVELRCDPISGHTALYWYRQSLGQGLEFLIYFQGNSAPDKSGLPSDRFSAERTGGSVSTLTIQRTQQEDSAVYLCASSPQEVNTGELFFGEGSRLTVL.

This clonotype was observed a handful of times. The chain joins TRBV10-2 to TRBJ2-5; D gene ambiguous. Germline V lookup: CDR1 WSHSY, CDR2 SAAADI. Trimming left V 2 bases short and J 5 bases short, with 6 bases between. The CDR3 sequence is 12 residues long. The DNA of the CDR3 is TGCGCCAGCAGTGAGGCCCCGGAGACCCAGTACTTC. As protein: CASSEAPETQYF.

This clonotype was detected ten times or more. The chain recombines TRBV29-1 with TRBJ1-5; TRBD1 agrees at 8 bases. V trimming: 4 bases; J trimming: 5 bases; junction bases outside the gene matches: 4. CDR1 and CDR2 (germline): SQVTM, ANQGSEA. The CDR3 has 13 residues. CDR3 protein: CSVGIQGDQPQHF. CDR3 bases: TGCAGCGTTGGGATACAGGGGGATCAGCCCCAGCATTTT.

Only a few counts were recorded for this clonotype. The rearrangement joins TRBV30 to TRBJ1-4; D not certain. The CDR3 loop spans 13 amino acids. V dropped 2 bases and J dropped 7 bases, with 11 bases sitting between them. Germline V gene data show CDR1 as GTSNPN and CDR2 as SVGIG (reference sequence). This chain's CDR3 is CAWSPPEREKLFF. The CDR3 DNA follows: TGTGCCTGGAGTCCCCCGGAGCGTGAAAAACTGTTTTTT.

This clonotype has only a few counts. The V call is TRBV30, the J call TRBJ1-2; perhaps TRBD1 as D (5 bases). The CDR3 is made up of 14 amino acids. V was cut by 2 bases and J by 4 bases, with 14 bases left in between. In germline, CDR1 is GTSNPN, CDR2 SVGIG (reference sequence). CDR3 sequence (DNA): TGTGCCTGGAGTCCCCGGGACCGAGTCTATGGCTACACCTTC. This gives the protein CAWSPRDRVYGYTF.

V gene TRBV4-3 combines with J gene TRBJ1-6; possible D gene TRBD1, 6 bases. The germline gives CDR1 LGHNA, CDR2 YSLEER. The CDR3 is 16 amino acids. Trimming shortened V by 4 bases and J by 8 bases, and 18 bases separated the two germline ends. The CDR3 nucleotides read TGCGCCAGCAGCCCAGAAAAGTGGGACATGTATTCACCCCTCCACTTT. It codes for CASSPEKWDMYSPLHF.

This clonotype occurred many times. The chain uses TRBV7-2 and TRBJ2-3, with D unclear. This CDR3 has 14 amino acids. V shed 5 bases and J shed 4 bases, with 13 bases lying between them. Looked up from germline, CDR1 is SGHTA and CDR2 is FQGNSA. The CDR3 DNA sequence: TGTGCCAGCAGCCCTGATTGGGGTGCAGATACGCAGTATTTT. Translation: CASSPDWGADTQYF.

There are many counts of this clonotype. The chain uses TRBV25-1 and TRBJ2-3, with 10 bases matching TRBD2. The CDR3 loop spans 16 amino acids. The V segment lost 5 bases and the J segment 6 bases; nucleotides outside the gene matches: 11. Germline V gene sequence: CDR1 MGHDK, CDR2 SYGVNS. The CDR3 DNA sequence: TGTGCCAGCAGTCCCCCCATAGCGGGGGGATGGGATACGCAGTATTTT. Translation: CASSPPIAGGWDTQYF.

This clonotype was seen repeatedly, ten times or more. The rearrangement uses TRBV5-6 and TRBJ2-1; D unresolved. The CDR3 is 12 amino acids. Trimming left V 2 bases short and J 7 bases short, with 7 bases between. Germline assignment: CDR1 SGHDT and CDR2 YYEEEE. CDR3 sequence (DNA): TGTGCCAGCAGCTTAAAAGGGAATGAGCAGTTCTTC. This codes for CASSLKGNEQFF.

This clonotype has ten or more counts. This chain connects TRBV4-3 to TRBJ2-7, with unresolved D. Germline V CDR1 and CDR2: LGHNA, YSLEER. The CDR3 consists of 13 residues. Trimming removed 4 bases at V and 3 bases at J, with 10 bases between. The CDR3 region is CASSRATIYEQYF. Here the CDR3 DNA reads TGCGCCAGCAGCCGGGCTACTATCTACGAGCAGTACTTC.

This clonotype was observed at least ten times. This chain links TRBV6-5 with TRBJ1-5, with 9 bases aligning to TRBD1. Looked up from germline, CDR1 is MNHEY and CDR2 is SVGAGI. Unmatched junction bases numbered 6, after V lost 0 bases and J lost 9 bases. This CDR3 comprises 15 residues. The CDR3 protein is CASSYSPGQGWPQHF. The CDR3 nucleotides are TGTGCCAGCAGTTACTCGCCGGGACAGGGTTGGCCCCAGCATTTT.

This clonotype was counted many times. The V call is TRBV20-1, the J call TRBJ1-1; D gene uncertain. The CDR3 runs to 14 residues. The V gene's germline CDR1 is DFQATT and CDR2 SNEGSKA (reference sequence). V lost 1 base and J lost 6, with 15 bases in between. The CDR3 spells CSARVPGRSAEAFF. The CDR3 nucleotides read TGCAGTGCTAGAGTCCCAGGCCGGAGCGCTGAAGCTTTCTTT.

This clonotype has just a few counts. This sequence joins TRBV6-5 and TRBJ1-1; the D gene is possibly TRBD1 (5 bases). Germline-derived CDR1 and CDR2 are MNHEY and SVGAGI. V gave up 5 bases and J gave up 4 bases, with 14 bases separating them. This CDR3 is built from 14 residues. CDR3 loop: CASSAAGGSTEAFF. The CDR3 nucleotides are TGTGCCAGCAGTGCAGCCGGGGGTAGCACTGAAGCTTTCTTT.

This clonotype was found many times. The rearrangement links TRBV7-9 to TRBJ2-3, with D unclear. The CDR3 has 12 residues. Trimming shortened V by 2 bases and J by 2 bases, and 2 bases separated the two germline ends. The germline V gene encodes CDR1 SEHNR and CDR2 FQNEAQ (reference sequence). The CDR3 DNA reads TGTGCCAGCAGCTTAATCACAGATACGCAGTATTTT. It specifies CASSLITDTQYF.